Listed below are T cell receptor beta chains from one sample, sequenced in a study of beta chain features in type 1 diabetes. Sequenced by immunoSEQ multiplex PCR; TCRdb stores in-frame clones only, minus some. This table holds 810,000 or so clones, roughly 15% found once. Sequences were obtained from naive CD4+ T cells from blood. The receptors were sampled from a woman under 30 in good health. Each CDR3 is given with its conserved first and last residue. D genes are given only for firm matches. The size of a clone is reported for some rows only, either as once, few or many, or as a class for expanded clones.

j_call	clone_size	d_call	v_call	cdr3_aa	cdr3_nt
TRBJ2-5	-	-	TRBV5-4	CASSLKAGGETQYF	TGTGCCAGCAGCTTGAAGGCAGGGGGGGAGACCCAGTACTTC
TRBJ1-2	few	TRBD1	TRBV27	CASSLRTGGYYGYTF	TGTGCCAGCAGTCTCCGGACAGGGGGCTACTATGGCTACACCTTC
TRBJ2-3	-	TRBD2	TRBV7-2	CASSQSGGFTDTQYF	TGTGCCAGCAGCCAAAGCGGGGGTTTCACAGATACGCAGTATTTT
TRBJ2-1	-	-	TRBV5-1	CASSLAGTGYNEQFF	TGCGCCAGCAGCTTGGCGGGGACTGGTTACAATGAGCAGTTCTTC
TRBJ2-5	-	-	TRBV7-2	CASSLGPNQETQYF	TGTGCCAGCAGCTTAGGGCCGAACCAAGAGACCCAGTACTTC
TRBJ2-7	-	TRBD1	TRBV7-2	CASSLSGQGNHEQYF	TGTGCCAGCAGCTTAAGTGGACAGGGGAACCACGAGCAGTACTTC
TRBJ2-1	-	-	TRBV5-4	CASSLRWGGLGNEQFF	TGTGCCAGCAGCTTGCGGTGGGGAGGCCTAGGCAATGAGCAGTTCTTC
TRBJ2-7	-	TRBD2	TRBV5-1	CASSLRAGVGTSGSYEQYF	TGCGCCAGCAGCTTGCGGGCCGGTGTGGGGACTAGCGGGAGCTACGAGCAGTACTTC
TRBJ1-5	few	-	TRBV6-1	CASRSQGRNQPQHF	TGTGCCAGCAGGTCACAGGGTCGGAATCAGCCCCAGCATTTT
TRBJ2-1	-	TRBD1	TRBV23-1	CASSQMRQGALNEQFF	TGCGCCAGCAGTCAAATGAGACAGGGGGCGCTTAATGAGCAGTTCTTC
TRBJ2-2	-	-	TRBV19	CASHLQWDTGELFF	TGTGCCAGCCATCTCCAATGGGACACCGGGGAGCTGTTTTTT
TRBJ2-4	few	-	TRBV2	CASSAGTVKNIQYF	TGTGCCAGCAGTGCCGGGACTGTAAAAAACATTCAGTACTTC
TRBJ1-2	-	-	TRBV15	CATSGNRARDYGYTF	TGTGCCACCAGTGGTAACAGGGCTCGTGACTATGGCTACACCTTC
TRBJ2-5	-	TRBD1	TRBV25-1	CASSKTGTGSKTQYF	TGTGCCAGCAGTAAGACCGGGACAGGGAGTAAGACCCAGTACTTC
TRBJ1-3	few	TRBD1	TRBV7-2	CASSRDRAGNTIYF	TGTGCCAGCAGCCGGGACAGGGCTGGAAACACCATATATTTT
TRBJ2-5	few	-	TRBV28	CASSYRTRVTQYF	TGTGCCAGCAGTTACAGGACCCGAGTGACCCAGTACTTC